The 20 T cell receptor beta chains below all came from one sample that was sequenced in a study of T cells in Graves' hyperthyroidism and ophthalmopathy. What was amplified from RNA transcripts were TCR beta CDR3 regions. TCR CDR3 underwent first-round RT-PCR with the HTBI primer set. TCRdb re-derived calls from the multiplex PCR reads in MiXCR, one entry per CDR3 protein. The sample lists 240,000 or so distinct CDR3 sequences; around 17% were seen once. The sample consisted of blood. The receptors shown here come from a woman under 30 with Graves' ophthalmopathy.

This clonotype was seen at least ten times. The gene calls are TRBV7-9 and TRBJ2-3, with TRBD2 matching over 13 bases. The V and J ends lost 5 bases and 2 bases, in that order; junction bases with no gene match: 4. This CDR3 is built from 16 residues. The germline CDR1 and CDR2 sequences are SEHNR and FQNEAQ (reference sequence). The CDR3 region has the DNA TGTGCCAGCAGCGGGACTAGCGGGGCATTCACAGATACGCAGTATTTT. Its protein is CASSGTSGAFTDTQYF.

This clonotype was seen at least ten times. The chain combines TRBV2 with TRBJ2-1; no definite D call. The germline V gene has CDR1 SNHLY and CDR2 FYNNEI. V was pared by 0 bases and J by 10 bases, with 10 bases between. The CDR3 loop spans 13 amino acids. The CDR3 loop reads CASSEAVREEQFF. In DNA, the CDR3 is TGTGCCAGCAGTGAAGCAGTGCGTGAAGAGCAGTTCTTC.

This clonotype was observed many times. The chain couples TRBV14 to TRBJ2-2, with 11 bases aligning to TRBD2. The CDR3 length is 16 residues. Germline CDR1 is SGHDN and CDR2 is FVKESK. After removal of 4 bases from V and 7 bases from J, the junction contained 8 bases not matched to a gene. CDR3 residues: CASSLQLAGGGGELFF. For the CDR3, the DNA is TGTGCCAGCAGCCTGCAGCTAGCGGGAGGTGGCGGGGAGCTGTTTTTT.

The V gene is TRBV27, the J gene TRBJ2-7; 9 bases agree with TRBD2. The CDR3 runs to 18 residues. The germline V gene has CDR1 MNHEY and CDR2 SMNVEV (reference sequence). V lost 5 bases and J lost 0; bases outside the gene matches: 14. CDR3 DNA sequence: TGTGCCAGCAGTCCGCCCCCGCCTCTAGCGGGGAGCTCCTACGAGCAGTACTTC. It translates to CASSPPPPLAGSSYEQYF.

In its sample, this clonotype was seen many times. The chain is built from TRBV20-1 and TRBJ1-4; a weak D match, TRBD1 (6 bases). The germline V gene encodes CDR1 DFQATT and CDR2 SNEGSKA (reference sequence). The CDR3 covers 17 residues. V lost 0 bases to trimming and J lost 4 bases, with 18 bases between them. In nucleotides, the CDR3 is TGCAGTGCTAGAGATGCCGAGGACAGAGGGGATAATGAAAAACTGTTTTTT. The encoded protein is CSARDAEDRGDNEKLFF.

This clonotype was observed many times. The V gene is TRBV7-9, the J gene TRBJ1-3; D call uncertain. The germline V and J ends were trimmed by 1 base and 2 bases, with 3 bases remaining between them. This CDR3 has 13 amino acids. The germline V gene has CDR1 SEHNR and CDR2 FQNEAQ (reference sequence). The CDR3 DNA sequence: TGTGCCAGCAGCTTAGAGGCTGGAAACACCATATATTTT. It yields the protein CASSLEAGNTIYF.

This clonotype was recorded at least ten times. The CDR3 bases are TGTGCCAGCAGCCAACCCGGACTAGCGGGGGACAAAAAAAACATTCAGTACTTC. Residues: CASSQPGLAGDKKNIQYF. This chain connects TRBV7-9 to TRBJ2-4, with TRBD2 identical over 13 bases. CDR3 length equals 18 residues. Losses at the gene ends were 5 bases for V and 4 bases for J; bases not matched to a gene: 11. Germline CDR1 is SEHNR and CDR2 is FQNEAQ (reference sequence).

CDR3 sequence: CASSISTSGGSYEQYF. In nucleotides, the CDR3 is TGTGCCAGTAGTATTTCGACTAGCGGGGGATCCTACGAGCAGTACTTC. The chain employs TRBV19 and TRBJ2-7, with 12 bases aligning to TRBD2. The CDR3 totals 16 residues. Losses at the gene ends were 3 bases for V and 1 base for J; bases not matched to a gene: 4. Germline CDR1 LNHDA, CDR2 SQIVND (reference sequence). Supplemented by reference TRBV19 and TRBJ2-7, the full variable domain reads DGGITQSPKYLFRKEGQNVTLSCEQNLNHDAMYWYRQDPGQGLRLIYYSQIVNDFQKGDIAEGYSVSREKKESFPLTVTSAQKNPTAFYLCASSISTSGGSYEQYFGPGTRLTVT.

The chain couples TRBV27 to TRBJ2-5, with D perhaps matching TRBD2 (6 bases). Between the trimmed V and J ends, which lost 6 bases and 3 bases, there was a span of 14 bases. The germline V gene has CDR1 MNHEY and CDR2 SMNVEV (reference sequence). This CDR3 is 14 amino acids long. CDR3 amino acids: CASSPSSEKETQYF. The CDR3 DNA sequence: TGTGCCAGCAGCCCTTCTAGCGAGAAAGAGACCCAGTACTTC.

This clonotype showed up many times. The chain links TRBV29-1 to TRBJ1-1; no reliable D call. The CDR3 is 11 amino acids. Trimming took 2 bases from V and 1 from J, leaving 2 bases between them. Germline CDR1 and CDR2: SQVTM and ANQGSEA. CDR3 sequence (DNA): TGCAGCGTTGAAACGAACACTGAAGCTTTCTTT. Its protein product is CSVETNTEAFF.

Ten or more counts support this clonotype. This rearrangement joins TRBV29-1 to TRBJ2-7; TRBD1 agrees at 8 bases. The CDR3 covers 15 residues. V trimming: 0 bases; J trimming: 3 bases; junction bases outside the gene matches: 7. The germline gives CDR1 SQVTM, CDR2 ANQGSEA. In DNA, the CDR3 is TGCAGCGTTGAAGATCTCCAGGGGGCTTTCTACGAGCAGTACTTC. Its protein product is CSVEDLQGAFYEQYF.

This chain uses TRBV18 with TRBJ1-1; weak D call: TRBD1 (5 bases). CDR1 and CDR2 (germline): KGHSH, LQKENI. The V and J ends lost 3 bases and 5 bases respectively, with 10 bases between them. The CDR3 contains 13 residues. This CDR3 is CASSPPGQTEAFF. CDR3 sequence (DNA): TGTGCCAGCTCACCCCCGGGGCAGACTGAAGCTTTCTTT.

This clonotype was observed at least ten times. The V and J genes are TRBV27 and TRBJ1-2; tentatively, D is TRBD1 (5 bases). CDR3 length equals 14 residues. Germline V gives CDR1 MNHEY, CDR2 SMNVEV (reference sequence). Between the trimmed V and J ends, which lost 5 bases and 4 bases, there was a span of 14 bases. The CDR3 coding sequence is TGTGCCAGCAGTCTCGCGTGGGGCTCCTATGGCTACACCTTC. As protein: CASSLAWGSYGYTF.

This clonotype occurred many times. The rearrangement links TRBV28 to TRBJ1-1; the match to TRBD1 covers 8 bases. V lost 7 bases and J lost 4; bases outside the gene matches: 2. In germline, CDR1 is MDHEN, CDR2 SYDVKM. The CDR3 runs 12 residues. CDR3 nucleotides: TGTGCCAGCAAGGACAGGGCCACTGAAGCTTTCTTT. It yields the protein CASKDRATEAFF.

In this sample, this clonotype turned up once. J is TRBJ1-1 and V is TRBV5-1, with D maybe TRBD1 (6 bases). The length of the CDR3 is 15 residues. CDR1 is SGHRS, CDR2 YFSETQ, per germline. The germline V and J ends were trimmed by 0 bases and 1 base, with 10 bases remaining between them. CDR3 sequence: CASSLGPGANTEAFF. DNA for the CDR3: TGCGCCAGCAGCTTGGGACCGGGGGCGAACACTGAAGCTTTCTTT.

This clonotype showed up many times. This chain links TRBV12-3 or TRBV12-4 with TRBJ2-5; D ambiguous. CDR3 length equals 13 residues. V lost 1 base to trimming and J lost 5 bases, with 8 bases between them. The CDR3 protein is CASSLELEETQYF. CDR3 bases: TGTGCCAGCAGTTTAGAGCTGGAGGAGACCCAGTACTTC.

This clonotype showed up many times. The rearrangement uses TRBV18 and TRBJ1-2, with D possibly TRBD1 on 5 matching bases. This CDR3 spans 15 amino acids. V lost 5 bases, J lost 1 base, and 14 bases lay in between. Germline CDR1 KGHSH, CDR2 LQKENI. Written as DNA, the CDR3 is TGTGCCAGCTCAGCCGGGACGGACTTTAACTATGGCTACACCTTC. This translates into CASSAGTDFNYGYTF. Full variable domain (remainder filled in from reference TRBV18 and TRBJ1-2): NAGVMQNPRHLVRRRGQEARLRCSPMKGHSHVYWYRQLPEEGLKFMVYLQKENIIDESGMPKERFSAEFPKEGPSILRIQQVVRGDSAAYFCASSAGTDFNYGYTFGSGTRLTVV.

Many counts were recorded for this clonotype. The chain has TRBV7-8 and TRBJ1-2; D remains ambiguous. The CDR3 runs to 15 residues. Germline CDR1 is SGHVS and CDR2 is FQNEAQ. V shed 1 base and J shed 1 base, with 10 bases lying between them. Here the CDR3 DNA reads TGTGCCAGCAGCTTAGGAAGGATTAATAACTATGGCTACACCTTC. Its translation is CASSLGRINNYGYTF.

This clonotype appeared many times. The chain joins TRBV5-1 to TRBJ1-5, with a possible D match to TRBD1 (5 bases). The length of the CDR3 is 16 residues. Between the trimmed V and J ends, which lost 0 bases and 2 bases, there was a span of 12 bases. Per the germline V gene, CDR1 is SGHRS and CDR2 is YFSETQ. The CDR3 DNA is TGCGCCAGCAGCTTGGATGGGCAGGGAGGCAATCAGCCCCAGCATTTT. It specifies CASSLDGQGGNQPQHF.

Ten or more counts support this clonotype. The gene calls are TRBV18 and TRBJ2-7; D uncertain. V was shortened by 5 bases and J by 3 bases, with 8 bases between the two germline ends. The CDR3 is 12 amino acids. CDR1 is KGHSH and CDR2 is LQKENI in the germline V gene. Here the CDR3 reads CASSSNNYEQYF. The CDR3 coding sequence is TGTGCCAGCTCATCGAACAACTACGAGCAGTACTTC. The full variable domain, completed using reference TRBV18 and TRBJ2-7, is NAGVMQNPRHLVRRRGQEARLRCSPMKGHSHVYWYRQLPEEGLKFMVYLQKENIIDESGMPKERFSAEFPKEGPSILRIQQVVRGDSAAYFCASSSNNYEQYFGPGTRLTVT.